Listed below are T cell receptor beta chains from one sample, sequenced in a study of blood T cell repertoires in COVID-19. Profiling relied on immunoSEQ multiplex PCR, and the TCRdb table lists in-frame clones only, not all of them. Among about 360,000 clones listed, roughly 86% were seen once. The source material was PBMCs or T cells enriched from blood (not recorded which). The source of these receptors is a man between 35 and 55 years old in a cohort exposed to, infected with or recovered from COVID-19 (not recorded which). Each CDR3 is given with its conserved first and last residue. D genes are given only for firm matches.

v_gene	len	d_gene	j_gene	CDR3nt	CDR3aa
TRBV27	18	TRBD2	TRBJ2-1	TGTGCCAGCAGCCTCTTCAGCCAGCAAGCGGGAGTAGTGAGTGAGCAGTTCTTC	CASSLFSQQAGVVSEQFF
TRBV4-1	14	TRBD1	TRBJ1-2	TGCGCCAGCAGCCCAGAACAGGGGATAGGTGGCTACACCTTC	CASSPEQGIGGYTF
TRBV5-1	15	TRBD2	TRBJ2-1	TGCGCCAGCAGCTATAGCGGGAACTCCTACAATGAGCAGTTCTTC	CASSYSGNSYNEQFF
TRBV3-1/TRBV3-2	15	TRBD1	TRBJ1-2	TGTGCCAGCAGCCAAGAAGACAGGGGGATCTATGGCTACACCTTC	CASSQEDRGIYGYTF
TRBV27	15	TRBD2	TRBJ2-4	TGTGCCAGCAGTAGACTAGCGGCAGCCAAAAACATTCAGTACTTC	CASSRLAAAKNIQYF
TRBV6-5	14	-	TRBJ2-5	TGTGCCAGCAGTTCCTCCGGACTTCAAGAGACCCAGTACTTC	CASSSSGLQETQYF
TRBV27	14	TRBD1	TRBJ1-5	TGTGCCAGCAGCGAACAGGGGAGTCGTCAGCCCCAGCATTTT	CASSEQGSRQPQHF
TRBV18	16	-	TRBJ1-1	TGTGCCAGCTCACTAGCGGTCTCTAAAATGAACACTGAAGCTTTCTTT	CASSLAVSKMNTEAFF
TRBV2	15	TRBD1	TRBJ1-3	TGTGCCAGCAGGCAGAGACAGGGATTTGGAAACACCATATATTTT	CASRQRQGFGNTIYF
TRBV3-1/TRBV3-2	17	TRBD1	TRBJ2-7	TGTGCCAGCAGCCAAGATAGCCCGGGACAGGGGGCAGGTGAGCAGTACTTC	CASSQDSPGQGAGEQYF